In this sample, the clone carrying this T cell receptor (beta chain) turned up a few times. Its antigen is unknown. This record comes from a study of cytomegalovirus exposure and HLA in healthy donors. Study observations and caveats: First-cohort TCR clusters were later found to tend to co-occur in the 90 to 150 validation repertoires.

The V gene's germline CDR1 is MNHEY and CDR2 SVGAGI. Trimming took 2 bases from V and 6 from J; bases not matched to a gene: 6. This CDR3 region has 14 residues. TCRdb's table, derived via immunoSEQ multiplex PCR, lists solely in-frame clones and lacks some. This table holds roughly 180,000 clones, more than 75% found once. What was sequenced was PBMCs. The sequence was obtained from a man between 18 and 29 years old in good health and CMV-seropositive. J is TRBJ2-7 and V is TRBV6-5; 8 bases map to TRBD2. Written as DNA, the CDR3 is TGTGCCAGCAGTTACGGCGGGAGGTCCCTCGAGCAGTACTTC. Protein product: CASSYGGRSLEQYF.